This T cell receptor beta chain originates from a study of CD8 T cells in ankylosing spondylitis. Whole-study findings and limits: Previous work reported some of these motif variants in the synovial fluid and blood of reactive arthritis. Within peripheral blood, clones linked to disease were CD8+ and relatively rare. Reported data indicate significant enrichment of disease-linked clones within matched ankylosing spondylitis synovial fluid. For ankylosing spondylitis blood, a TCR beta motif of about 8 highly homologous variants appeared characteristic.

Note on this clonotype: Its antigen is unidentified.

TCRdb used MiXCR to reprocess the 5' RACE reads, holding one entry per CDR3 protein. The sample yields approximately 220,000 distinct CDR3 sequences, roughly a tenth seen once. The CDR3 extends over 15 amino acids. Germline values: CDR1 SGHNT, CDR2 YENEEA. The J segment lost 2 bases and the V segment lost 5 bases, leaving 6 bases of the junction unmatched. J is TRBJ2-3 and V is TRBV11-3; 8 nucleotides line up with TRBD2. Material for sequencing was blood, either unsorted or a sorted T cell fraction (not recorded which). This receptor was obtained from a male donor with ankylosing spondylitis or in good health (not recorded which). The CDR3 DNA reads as TGTGCCAGCAGCGACCGGGGGGGCTTCACAGATACGCAGTATTTT. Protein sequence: CASSDRGGFTDTQYF.